These 14 T cell receptor beta chains were all obtained from the same sample, sequenced in a study of graft-versus-host responses after intestinal transplantation listed by TCRdb under 2021. This specimen's time point label, interpreted: cells obtained before transplantation from donor or recipient. For these receptors, no antigen is known. The library came from the immunoSEQ multiplex PCR assay. The table was pulled from immuneACCESS by TCRdb, which kept in-frame rearrangements only. Such tables lose some clones; where checked, under half of the loss comes from unresolved V genes, and the rest has no known cause. This sample is represented by tens of thousands of clones; 90% of them were singletons. Less than 0.12% of the sample lies in the top ten. Here the sequenced sample was unstimulated CD4+ T cells sorted from spleen or lymph node cells, taken before intestinal transplant. Receptor source: a human donor who received an intestinal transplant.

This clone was detected a few times. The chain has TRBV5-1 and TRBJ1-2; 7 bases are a match to TRBD1. This CDR3 comprises 15 residues. Germline CDR1 is SGHRS and CDR2 is YFSETQ. V shed 2 bases and J 8 bases; nucleotides not matched to a gene: 12. CDR3 in amino acids: CASSLGGTVLGGYTF. For the CDR3, the DNA is TGCGCCAGCAGCTTAGGAGGGACAGTCCTCGGGGGCTACACCTTC.

This chain uses TRBV6-1 with TRBJ1-2; unclear D gene. The CDR3 is 13 residues long. CDR1 and CDR2 from the germline V gene are MNHNS and SASEGT. The V and J ends lost 0 bases and 1 base respectively, with 3 bases between them. The CDR3 reads CASSEASNYGYTF. CDR3 nucleotides: TGTGCCAGCAGTGAAGCGAGTAACTATGGCTACACCTTC.

V gene TRBV2 combines with J gene TRBJ2-5, with D unclear. The ends were cut back, 1 base at V and 5 bases at J, with 11 bases in the middle. The CDR3 covers 14 residues. CDR1 is SNHLY and CDR2 is FYNNEI in the germline V gene. This CDR3 is CASSEVVTWETQYF. The CDR3 DNA is TGTGCCAGCAGTGAAGTCGTAACTTGGGAGACCCAGTACTTC.

This chain joins TRBV5-4 and TRBJ2-1; weak D call: TRBD2 (6 bases). Trimming removed 4 bases at V and 0 bases at J, with 14 bases between. This CDR3 contains 16 residues. The germline V gene has CDR1 SGHNT and CDR2 YYREEE (reference sequence). CDR3 region: CASSPGGVSSYNEQFF. The CDR3 DNA reads TGTGCCAGCAGCCCCGGCGGGGTGAGCTCCTACAATGAGCAGTTCTTC.

This clone was counted between two and nine times. The J gene is TRBJ2-6, the V gene TRBV6-1; 8 bases align to TRBD1. Germline CDR1 MNHNS, CDR2 SASEGT. V dropped 8 bases and J dropped 2; count of bases not matched to a gene: 5. CDR3 size: 15 residues. The CDR3 DNA follows: TGTGCCAGCTCGGACAGGGCCACTGGGGCCAACGTCCTGACTTTC. Its protein is CASSDRATGANVLTF.

The J gene is TRBJ1-6, the V gene TRBV28; the D is unclear. The length of the CDR3 is 13 residues. The V gene lost 2 bases and the J gene lost 9 bases, with 8 bases spanning the gap. The germline CDR1 and CDR2 sequences are MDHEN and SYDVKM. CDR3 in amino acids: CASSLGPPSPLHF. The CDR3 DNA reads as TGTGCCAGCAGTTTAGGCCCCCCTTCACCCCTCCACTTT.

The chain joins TRBV19 to TRBJ1-2; D is uncertain. Germline CDR1 LNHDA, CDR2 SQIVND (reference sequence). This CDR3 spans 13 amino acids. The V end was cut by 3 bases, the J end by 4 bases, with 9 bases between. This chain's CDR3 is CASSIEVGYGYTF. In nucleotides, the CDR3 is TGTGCCAGTAGTATTGAGGTTGGCTATGGCTACACCTTC.

CDR3: CSVEDRGQEGDTQYF. For the CDR3, the DNA is TGCAGCGTTGAAGACAGGGGGCAAGAGGGAGATACGCAGTATTTT. The chain uses TRBV29-1 and TRBJ2-3, with 8 nucleotides matching TRBD1. CDR3 length: 15 amino acids. Trimming at V came to 0 bases and at J to 5 bases, leaving 7 bases not matched to a gene. Germline V gene data show CDR1 as SQVTM and CDR2 as ANQGSEA.

The chain joins TRBV29-1 to TRBJ2-3; TRBD1 agrees at 10 bases. Trimming took 7 bases from V and 2 from J; bases not matched to a gene: 6. The CDR3 is 14 residues long. The germline CDR1 and CDR2 sequences are SQVTM and ANQGSEA. In DNA form, the CDR3 reads TGCAGCGCAGGGGACAGGGGCAACACAGATACGCAGTATTTT. Protein product: CSAGDRGNTDTQYF.

The V call is TRBV10-2, the J call TRBJ2-3; D gene ambiguous. Trimming stripped 6 bases from V and 6 bases from J, with 16 bases between. This CDR3 spans 14 amino acids. In germline, CDR1 is WSHSY, CDR2 SAAADI. CDR3 bases: TGCGCCAGCAGCGACTTCTTCCCACGGGATACGCAGTATTTT. Its protein product is CASSDFFPRDTQYF.

The chain links TRBV6-4 to TRBJ2-3; 11 nucleotides line up with TRBD2. J gave up 4 bases and V 9 bases, and 0 bases lay outside the gene matches. Per germline, CDR1 MRHNA and CDR2 SNTAGT. This CDR3 contains 12 residues. The CDR3 spells CARLAGADTQYF. The DNA for the CDR3 is TGTGCCAGACTAGCGGGGGCAGATACGCAGTATTTT.

The chain recombines TRBV6-1 with TRBJ1-5; 8 bases agree with TRBD1. The CDR3 consists of 17 residues. CDR1 and CDR2 (germline): MNHNS, SASEGT. Trimming at V came to 2 bases and at J to 5 bases, leaving 11 bases not matched to a gene. CDR3 in DNA: TGTGCCAGCAGTGAAAGGAGGTCAGGGGGCCTACATCAGCCCCAGCATTTT. The encoded protein is CASSERRSGGLHQPQHF.

The genes are TRBV19 and TRBJ2-1, with 14 bases fitting TRBD2. Trimming at V came to 5 bases and at J to 12 bases, leaving 6 bases not matched to a gene. The CDR3 loop spans 14 amino acids. Germline CDR1 is LNHDA and CDR2 is SQIVND (reference sequence). CDR3: CASSLTGTSGGQFF. For the CDR3, the DNA is TGTGCCAGTAGTCTCACCGGGACTAGCGGGGGGCAGTTCTTC.

The chain has TRBV7-3 and TRBJ2-6, with 16 positions matching TRBD2. Losses at the gene ends were 5 bases for V and 6 bases for J; bases not matched to a gene: 10. This CDR3 is built from 19 residues. Germline-derived CDR1 and CDR2 are SGHTA and FQGTGA. CDR3 in DNA: TGTGCCAGCAGCCCCAGCGGGACTAGCGGGGGGGCAGCGGCCAACGTCCTGACTTTC. This translates into CASSPSGTSGGAAANVLTF. Full variable domain (rest looked up from reference TRBV7-3 and TRBJ2-6): GAGVSQTPSNKVTEKGKYVELRCDPISGHTALYWYRQSLGQGPEFLIYFQGTGAADDSGLPNDRFFAVRPEGSVSTLKIQRTERGDSAVYLCASSPSGTSGGAAANVLTFGAGSRLTVL.